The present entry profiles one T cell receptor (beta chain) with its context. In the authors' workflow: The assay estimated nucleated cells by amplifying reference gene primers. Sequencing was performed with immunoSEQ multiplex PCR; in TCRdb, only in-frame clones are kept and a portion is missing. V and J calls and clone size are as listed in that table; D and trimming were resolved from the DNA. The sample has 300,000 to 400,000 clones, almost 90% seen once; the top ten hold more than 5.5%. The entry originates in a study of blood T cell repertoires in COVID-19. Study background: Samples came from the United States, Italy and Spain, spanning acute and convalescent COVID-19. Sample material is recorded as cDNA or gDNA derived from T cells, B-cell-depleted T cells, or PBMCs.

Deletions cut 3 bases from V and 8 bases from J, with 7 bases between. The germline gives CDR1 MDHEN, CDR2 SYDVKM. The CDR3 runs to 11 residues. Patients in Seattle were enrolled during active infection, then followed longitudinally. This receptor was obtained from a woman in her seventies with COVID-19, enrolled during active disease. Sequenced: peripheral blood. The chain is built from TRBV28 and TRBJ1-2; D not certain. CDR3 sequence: CASSFGGGYTF. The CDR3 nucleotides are TGTGCCAGCAGTTTCGGCGGCGGCTACACCTTC.